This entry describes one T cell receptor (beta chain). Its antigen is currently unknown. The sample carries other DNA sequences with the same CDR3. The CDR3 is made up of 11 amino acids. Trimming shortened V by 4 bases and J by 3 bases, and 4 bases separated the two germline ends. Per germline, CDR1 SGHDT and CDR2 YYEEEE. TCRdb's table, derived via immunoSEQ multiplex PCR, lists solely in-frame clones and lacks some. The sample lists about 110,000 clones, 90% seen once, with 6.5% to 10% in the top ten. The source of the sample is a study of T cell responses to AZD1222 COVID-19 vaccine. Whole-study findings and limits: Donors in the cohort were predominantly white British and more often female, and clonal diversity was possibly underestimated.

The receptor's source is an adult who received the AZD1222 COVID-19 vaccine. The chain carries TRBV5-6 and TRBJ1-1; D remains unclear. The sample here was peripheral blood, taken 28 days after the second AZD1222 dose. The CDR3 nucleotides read TGTGCCAGCAGCCTGGACACTGAAGCTTTCTTT. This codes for CASSLDTEAFF.